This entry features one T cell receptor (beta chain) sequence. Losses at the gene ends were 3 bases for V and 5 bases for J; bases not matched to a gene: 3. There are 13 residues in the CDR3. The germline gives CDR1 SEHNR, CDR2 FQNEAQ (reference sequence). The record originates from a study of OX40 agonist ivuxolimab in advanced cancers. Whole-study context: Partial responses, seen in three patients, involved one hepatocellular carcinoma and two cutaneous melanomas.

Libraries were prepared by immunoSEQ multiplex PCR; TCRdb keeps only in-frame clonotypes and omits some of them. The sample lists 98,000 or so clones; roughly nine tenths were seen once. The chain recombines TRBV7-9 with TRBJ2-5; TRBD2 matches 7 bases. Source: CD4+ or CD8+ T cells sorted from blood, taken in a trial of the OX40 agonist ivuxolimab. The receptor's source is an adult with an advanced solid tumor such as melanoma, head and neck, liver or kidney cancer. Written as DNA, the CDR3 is TGTGCCAGCAGCTTCCCCGGGAGGGAGACCCAGTACTTC. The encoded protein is CASSFPGRETQYF.